This T cell receptor (beta chain) comes out of a study of T cell responses to AZD1222 COVID-19 vaccine. The study pooled second doses at about 4 or about 12 weeks. Study-wide results and limits: Spike-specific TCR breadth and depth went up after people got two AZD1222 doses. Without day 14 samples, only post-peak T cell repertoires were studied. White British people made up most donors, females outnumbered males, and clonal diversity was possibly underestimated.

Comments on this clone: Its target is unknown.

Libraries were prepared by immunoSEQ multiplex PCR; TCRdb keeps only in-frame clonotypes and omits some of them. The table has fewer than 180,000 clones, more than 80% seen once. The CDR3 length is 14 residues. CDR1 and CDR2 (germline): SGHDN, FVKESK. V dropped 4 bases and J dropped 6; count of bases not matched to a gene: 8. Here the sequenced sample was peripheral blood, taken 28 days after the second AZD1222 dose. The J gene is TRBJ1-1, the V gene TRBV14, with 7 bases that match TRBD1. This TCR was recovered from an adult who received the AZD1222 COVID-19 vaccine. For the CDR3, the DNA is TGTGCCAGCAGCCTGACAGGGTCCGGGGCTGAAGCTTTCTTT. Translated, it gives CASSLTGSGAEAFF.